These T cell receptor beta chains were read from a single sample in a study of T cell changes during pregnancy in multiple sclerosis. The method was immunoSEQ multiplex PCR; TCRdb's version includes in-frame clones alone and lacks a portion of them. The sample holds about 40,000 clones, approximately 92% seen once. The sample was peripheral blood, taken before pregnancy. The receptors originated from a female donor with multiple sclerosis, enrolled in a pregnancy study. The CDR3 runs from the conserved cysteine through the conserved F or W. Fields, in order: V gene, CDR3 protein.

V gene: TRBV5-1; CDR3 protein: CASSSFSGNTIYF
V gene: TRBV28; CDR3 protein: CASSHGQAEGEQYF
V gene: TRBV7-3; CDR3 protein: CASSLGGTGESSYTF
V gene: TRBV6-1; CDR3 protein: CASSESGGSDEQFF
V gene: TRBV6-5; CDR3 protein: CASSYSRDTHYEQYF
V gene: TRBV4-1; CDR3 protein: CASSPGQGVTEAFF
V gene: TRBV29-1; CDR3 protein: CSVRTSGSAVYNEQFF
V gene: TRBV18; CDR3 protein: CASSLGTPGAETQYF
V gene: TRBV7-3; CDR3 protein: CASSLGTSGRGTEQFF
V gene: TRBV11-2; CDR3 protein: CASSLDLGSGGYEQYF
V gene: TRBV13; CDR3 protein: CASSLGAQGRVGVQPQHF
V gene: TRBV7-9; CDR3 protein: CASSSTGTGGEDEQFF
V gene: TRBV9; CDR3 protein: CASTLSGTGVAGELFF
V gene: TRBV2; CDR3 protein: CASSETQKGGYTF
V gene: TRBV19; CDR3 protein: CASSIEVDFYGYTF
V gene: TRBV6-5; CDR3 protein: CASSRQEQGNTIYF
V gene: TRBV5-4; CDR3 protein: CASSGSGEQFF
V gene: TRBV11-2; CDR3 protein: CASTPAAGQGIRLDYGYTF
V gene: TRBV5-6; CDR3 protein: CASSLEGENTEAFF
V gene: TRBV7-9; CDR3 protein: CASSPLGGQYF
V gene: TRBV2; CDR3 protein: CASSEEKGDRGQVLGETQYF
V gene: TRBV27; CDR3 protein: CASSFPGNTEAFF
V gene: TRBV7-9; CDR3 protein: CASSSPPGGRIFADTQYF
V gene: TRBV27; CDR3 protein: CASSQASGQYSEKLFF
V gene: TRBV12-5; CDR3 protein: CASGIKSPEAFF
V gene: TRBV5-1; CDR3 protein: CASSERTSGTYEQFF
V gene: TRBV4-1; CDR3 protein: CASSQGQGGEKLFF
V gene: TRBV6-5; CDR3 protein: CASSRQGNQPQHF
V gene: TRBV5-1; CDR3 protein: CASSGLANEQFF
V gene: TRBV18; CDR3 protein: CASSSPTYEQYF
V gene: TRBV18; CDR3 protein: CASSSGQTGELFF
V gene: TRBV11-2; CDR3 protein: CASSLTGNLNTEAFF
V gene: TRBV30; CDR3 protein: CAWSLGVGTEAFF
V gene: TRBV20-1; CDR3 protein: CSARRGSEQYF
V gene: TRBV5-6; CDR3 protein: CASSLPGLGVYNEQFF
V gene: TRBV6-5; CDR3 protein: CASSLGGIDTDTQYF
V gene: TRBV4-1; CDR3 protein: CASSHGRLAGGGADTQYF
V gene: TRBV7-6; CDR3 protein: CASSANPGNSGNTIYF
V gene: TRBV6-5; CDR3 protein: CASSYVGPSFYGYTF
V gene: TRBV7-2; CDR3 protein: CASSLGGRGAYNEQFF
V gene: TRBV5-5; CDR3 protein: CASSLDGRRVPTGELFF
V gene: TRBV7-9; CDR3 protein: CASSSTGKSGNTIYF
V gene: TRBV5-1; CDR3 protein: CASSLDSMNTEAFF
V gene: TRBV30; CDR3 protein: CAGSGRAQEQYF
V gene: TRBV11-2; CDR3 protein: CASSSGLATGELFF
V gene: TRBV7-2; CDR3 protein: CASSLASREDGYTF
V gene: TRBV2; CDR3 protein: CASRGMTGGLTYEQYF